This T cell receptor (beta chain) was identified in a study of cytotoxic CD8 clonotypes in ibrutinib-treated CLL. This CDR3 has 17 amino acids. Germline V gives CDR1 LGHNA, CDR2 YSLEER. Trimming took 0 bases from V and 6 from J; bases not matched to a gene: 8. Measured with immunoSEQ multiplex PCR; TCRdb has only the in-frame clones, and not every one. Of fewer than 200,000 clones listed, under 90% are singletons. The sequenced sample was PBMCs, obtained after 24 months of ibrutinib treatment. This sequence originates from a human donor with chronic lymphocytic leukemia. V and J are TRBV4-3 and TRBJ2-2, with TRBD2 matching 9 bases. The CDR3 reads CASSQDDLAGAPGELFF. CDR3 DNA: TGCGCCAGCAGCCAAGATGACTTAGCGGGAGCCCCCGGGGAGCTGTTTTTT.